These T cell receptor beta chains were read from a single sample in a study of blood T cells in healthy people across ages. TCRdb recomputed calls from the 5' RACE reads with MiXCR, one row per CDR3 protein. The table lists fewer than 650,000 distinct CDR3 sequences, around 27% of them singletons, with 3% to 4% in the top ten. This sample was also put to use in a study of T cells of mothers and their children.

The sequencing input was blood. The receptors come from a boy younger than 10 in good health. The CDR3 runs from the conserved cysteine through the conserved F or W. D genes are given only for firm matches. For some rows the clone size is stated as once, few or many, or as a class when expanded; others skip it.

j_gene,abundance,d_gene,v_gene,CDR3nt,CDR3aa
TRBJ2-4,-,-,TRBV6-2/TRBV6-3,TGTGCCAGCCGCCTCACCGGTGCGCCCAAAAACATTCAGTACTTC,CASRLTGAPKNIQYF
TRBJ2-4,few,TRBD1,TRBV6-1,TGTGCCAGCAGTCCCGGACAGGGGGCGCAGGCCAAAAACATTCAGTACTTC,CASSPGQGAQAKNIQYF
TRBJ2-7,-,TRBD1,TRBV6-1,TGTGCCTCAGACCCCCCGGGACAGGGCTACGAGCAGTACTTC,CASDPPGQGYEQYF
TRBJ2-3,-,-,TRBV4-3,TGCGCCAGCAGCCAAGATCTTACAGATACGCAGTATTTT,CASSQDLTDTQYF
TRBJ1-1,-,TRBD1,TRBV6-6,TGTGCCAGCAGTTACCTTGGGACAGACACTGAAGCTTTCTTT,CASSYLGTDTEAFF
TRBJ1-2,few,TRBD1,TRBV7-2,TGTGCCAACCAAATCCCCGGGACAGCTGCTAACTATGGCTACACCTTC,CANQIPGTAANYGYTF
TRBJ2-1,few,-,TRBV7-2,TGTGCCAGCAGTCTAAAGGGCTTGAGCTCCTACAATGAGCAGTTCTTC,CASSLKGLSSYNEQFF
TRBJ1-5,few,-,TRBV6-6,TGTGCCAGCAGTTACTTAGGGGGCAATCAGCCCCAGCATTTT,CASSYLGGNQPQHF
TRBJ2-7,many,-,TRBV6-5,TGTGCCAGCAGGGACAGCTACGAGCAGTACTTC,CASRDSYEQYF
TRBJ2-3,few,TRBD2,TRBV7-2,TGTGCCAGCAGCTCAACCGGGACTAGCGGGAGGGGGAATACGCAGTATTTT,CASSSTGTSGRGNTQYF
TRBJ1-2,-,-,TRBV27,TGTGCCAGCAGTTTATCGCCCCGGTCCCAGGATAACTATGGCTACACCTTC,CASSLSPRSQDNYGYTF
TRBJ1-2,few,TRBD1,TRBV5-1,TGCGCCAGCAGCTTCAGGGGGCCTAATGGCTACACCTTC,CASSFRGPNGYTF
TRBJ2-2,-,TRBD2,TRBV29-1,TGCAGCGTAAGACTAGCGGTCACCGGGGAGCTGTTTTTT,CSVRLAVTGELFF
TRBJ2-2,few,-,TRBV27,TGTGCCAGCCGGTCCAGACAGGCCAACACCGGGGAGCTGTTTTTT,CASRSRQANTGELFF
TRBJ2-1,few,TRBD2,TRBV4-1,TGCGCCAGCAGCGACCGGACTAGCGGATTATTCTACAATGAGCAGTTCTTC,CASSDRTSGLFYNEQFF
TRBJ1-5,few,-,TRBV27,TGTGCCAGCAGTTTATGGCCGGGGGGCAATCAGCCCCAGCATTTT,CASSLWPGGNQPQHF
TRBJ2-3,-,-,TRBV4-3,TGCGCCAGCAGCCAAGGGATCCCAGATACGCAGTATTTT,CASSQGIPDTQYF
TRBJ1-5,few,-,TRBV12-3/TRBV12-4,TGTGCCAGCAGTTTATTTAGCAATCAGCCCCAGCATTTT,CASSLFSNQPQHF
TRBJ2-5,few,TRBD2,TRBV24-1,TGTGCCACCAGTGACCGGGACTACCCAGAGACCCAGTACTTC,CATSDRDYPETQYF
TRBJ2-2,-,TRBD2,TRBV5-1,TGCGCCAGCAGCCAGGGGACTAGCGGGAGAACCGGGGAGCTGTTTTTT,CASSQGTSGRTGELFF
TRBJ1-4,few,-,TRBV4-1,TGCGCCAGCAGCCTAGAGCCGAGCCCAACTAATGAAAAACTGTTTTTT,CASSLEPSPTNEKLFF
TRBJ2-5,few,-,TRBV20-1,TGCAGTGCTAGCTGGGTCCAAGAGACCCAGTACTTC,CSASWVQETQYF
TRBJ2-3,-,-,TRBV6-2/TRBV6-3,TGTGCCAGCGAGGGAGTCAGCACAGATACGCAGTATTTT,CASEGVSTDTQYF
TRBJ2-3,-,-,TRBV6-2/TRBV6-3,TGTGCCAGCAGTTACCGGGAGACAGATACGCAGTATTTT,CASSYRETDTQYF
TRBJ2-7,few,-,TRBV6-5,TGTGCCAGCAGCTACGACCGCGATACGAGGCAGTACTTC,CASSYDRDTRQYF
TRBJ2-1,-,-,TRBV7-6,TGTGCCAGCAGCCCGCTCGCGGGCAATGAGCAGTTCTTC,CASSPLAGNEQFF
TRBJ2-3,once,TRBD2,TRBV20-1,TGCAGTGCTAGTAAACTAGCGGGTGGCACAGATACGCAGTATTTT,CSASKLAGGTDTQYF
TRBJ2-3,-,-,TRBV7-9,TGTGCCAGCAGCTCCTCCGGGAACACAGATACGCAGTATTTT,CASSSSGNTDTQYF
TRBJ2-1,-,TRBD1,TRBV5-5,TGTGCCAGCAGATGGGGACAGGGGACTTCCAATGAGCAGTTCTTC,CASRWGQGTSNEQFF
TRBJ2-3,-,-,TRBV7-9,TGTGCCAGCAGCCACCGGGACATAAGCACAGATACGCAGTATTTT,CASSHRDISTDTQYF
TRBJ2-7,-,-,TRBV4-1,TGCGCCAGCAGCCCGGGACTTCACAGCTCCTACGAGCAGTACTTC,CASSPGLHSSYEQYF
TRBJ2-6,many,-,TRBV2,TGTGCCAGCGCCCGGGACTCAGTGTCTGGGGCCAACGTCCTGACTTTC,CASARDSVSGANVLTF
TRBJ1-3,-,-,TRBV6-5,TGTGCCAGCAGTTTCCAGACAGGAAACACCATATATTTT,CASSFQTGNTIYF
TRBJ1-2,-,TRBD1,TRBV2,TGTGCCAGCAGCGGACAGGGGGCAGTAAGGAATGGCTACACCTTC,CASSGQGAVRNGYTF
TRBJ1-4,-,-,TRBV30,TGTGCCTGGAGTGTTTACGCCGTGGACATGAAACCAACTAATGAAAAACTGTTTTTT,CAWSVYAVDMKPTNEKLFF
TRBJ2-5,-,-,TRBV3-1,TGTGCCAGCAGCCCTCGGAAACAAGAGACCCAGTACTTC,CASSPRKQETQYF
TRBJ1-1,many,-,TRBV27,TGTGCCAGCAGTCTGACAGGGAACACTGAAGCTTTCTTT,CASSLTGNTEAFF
TRBJ2-7,-,TRBD2,TRBV12-3/TRBV12-4,TGTGCCAGCTGCAGAGCGGGGGCGGCCTACGAGCAGTACTTC,CASCRAGAAYEQYF
TRBJ2-7,few,TRBD2,TRBV14,TGTGCCAGCAGCCAAGATTACTGGCTAGCGGGAGAGTACGAGCAGTACTTC,CASSQDYWLAGEYEQYF
TRBJ2-1,-,TRBD2,TRBV7-8,TGTGCCAGCAGCCTGGGAGGGAGGGCCCCCCAGTTCTTC,CASSLGGRAPQFF
TRBJ1-2,many,TRBD1,TRBV2,TGTGCCAGCAGTTCACAGGGGGTCCGGGGCTACACCTTC,CASSSQGVRGYTF
TRBJ1-1,-,TRBD1,TRBV4-2,TGTGCCAGCAGCCACCCCGGGACAGACACTGGAGCTTTCTTT,CASSHPGTDTGAFF
TRBJ1-2,few,-,TRBV4-1,TGCGCCAGCAGCCGGACGGAAATCTATGGCTACACCTTC,CASSRTEIYGYTF
TRBJ2-4,-,TRBD2,TRBV20-1,TGCAGTGCTAGTTCGGGACTAGCGGGAGTTCCGTACTTC,CSASSGLAGVPYF
TRBJ2-3,-,TRBD2,TRBV29-1,TGCAGCGTTGAACGGGGGGGACCCATGGGAGATACGCAGTATTTT,CSVERGGPMGDTQYF
TRBJ2-1,few,-,TRBV7-6,TGTGCCAGCAGCTTGTATCAGGGATCCGCCTACAATGAGCAGTTCTTC,CASSLYQGSAYNEQFF
TRBJ2-1,few,TRBD1,TRBV6-1,TGTGCCAGCAGTAGCAGGACAGGGCCCTCCGATGAGCAGTTCTTC,CASSSRTGPSDEQFF
TRBJ2-5,-,-,TRBV18,TGTGCCAGCTCACCACCTGTTCTACCCGAAGAGACCCAGTACTTC,CASSPPVLPEETQYF
TRBJ2-5,-,-,TRBV12-3/TRBV12-4,TGTGCCAGCCTCGCGGGCGGTACCCAGTACTTC,CASLAGGTQYF
TRBJ1-4,many,-,TRBV12-3/TRBV12-4,TGTGCCAGCAGAAAAGGGTACGAAAAACTGTTTTTT,CASRKGYEKLFF
TRBJ2-5,few,TRBD2,TRBV28,TGTGCCATCAGCGCGACTAGCGGTCTCGGGCAGTACTTC,CAISATSGLGQYF
TRBJ2-1,few,TRBD2,TRBV5-4,TGTGCCAGCAGCAGACCACTAGCGGGGGATCCCTACAATGAGCAGTTCTTC,CASSRPLAGDPYNEQFF
TRBJ1-1,few,-,TRBV27,TGTGCCAGCAGTTTAAGGGTACAGGTGAGGGACACTGAAGCTTTCTTT,CASSLRVQVRDTEAFF
TRBJ2-5,many,TRBD2,TRBV18,TGTGCCAGCTCACCCGGGAGGGAGACCCAGTACTTC,CASSPGRETQYF
TRBJ2-1,few,-,TRBV11-3,TGTGCCAGCAGCTCGGACAGCTCCTACAATGAGCAGTTCTTC,CASSSDSSYNEQFF